A selection of T cell receptor beta chains follows, all from one sample in a study of T cells in Graves' hyperthyroidism and ophthalmopathy. TCRdb used MiXCR to reprocess the multiplex PCR reads, holding one entry per CDR3 protein. The data contain around 700,000 distinct CDR3 sequences, approximately 18% of them singletons. Sequencing used blood. The receptors stem from a woman in her forties or fifties with Graves' hyperthyroidism that later progressed to Graves' ophthalmopathy. Both conserved end residues are part of each CDR3. A D gene is named only where the DNA matches it firmly. Clone size is not always given. Where it is, it says once, few, many or a class for expanded clones.

d_call	j_call	clone_size	v_call	cdr3_aa	cdr3_nt
TRBD1	TRBJ1-5	NA	TRBV2	CASSRQGISNQPQHF	TGTGCCAGCAGTAGACAGGGTATTAGCAATCAGCCCCAGCATTTT
TRBD1	TRBJ1-3	NA	TRBV6-1	CASSPPQGEAGNTIYF	TGTGCCAGCAGTCCACCGCAGGGGGAGGCTGGAAACACCATATATTTT
TRBD1	TRBJ2-1	many	TRBV20-1	CSANIPGTASNEQFF	TGCAGTGCAAACATTCCCGGGACAGCGTCCAATGAGCAGTTCTTC
NA	TRBJ1-2	many	TRBV5-1	CASSLGHLNYGYTF	TGCGCCAGCAGCTTGGGACACTTAAACTATGGCTACACCTTC
TRBD2	TRBJ2-5	many	TRBV27	CASSGGGSAETQYF	TGTGCCAGCTCGGGCGGGGGATCCGCAGAGACCCAGTACTTC
NA	TRBJ2-5	many	TRBV7-9	CASRAGYQETQYF	TGTGCCAGCAGGGCAGGCTACCAAGAGACCCAGTACTTC
TRBD2	TRBJ2-5	NA	TRBV12-3/TRBV12-4	CASSLSGGAKTQYF	TGTGCCAGCAGTCTGAGCGGGGGGGCAAAGACCCAGTACTTC
NA	TRBJ2-3	few	TRBV12-3/TRBV12-4	CASSPGEAVTDTQYF	TGTGCCAGCAGTCCTGGGGAGGCGGTGACAGATACGCAGTATTTT
TRBD1	TRBJ2-5	NA	TRBV4-1	CASSQEWDRGDETQYF	TGCGCCAGCAGCCAAGAATGGGACAGGGGGGATGAGACCCAGTACTTC
NA	TRBJ1-5	NA	TRBV19	CASSRWAGALPNQPQHF	TGTGCCAGTAGTAGGTGGGCAGGGGCCCTACCCAATCAGCCCCAGCATTTT
TRBD2	TRBJ2-1	few	TRBV6-1	CASGLPLDSGGVYNEQFF	TGTGCCAGCGGACTCCCCTTGGATAGCGGGGGAGTTTACAATGAGCAGTTCTTC
NA	TRBJ1-6	few	TRBV10-3	CAISEATGNRDSPLHF	TGTGCCATCAGTGAGGCCACAGGGAACCGGGATTCACCCCTCCACTTT
TRBD2	TRBJ2-1	NA	TRBV28	CASSLGLAGLNEQFF	TGTGCCAGCAGTTTAGGACTAGCGGGACTCAATGAGCAGTTCTTC
NA	TRBJ2-3	NA	TRBV7-2	CASSVPGRRDTQYF	TGTGCCAGCAGCGTCCCGGGACGTCGAGATACGCAGTATTTT
NA	TRBJ1-6	many	TRBV12-3/TRBV12-4	CASSLFRGRAYNSPLHF	TGTGCCAGCAGTTTGTTTAGGGGGAGGGCCTATAATTCACCCCTCCACTTT
NA	TRBJ2-3	few	TRBV6-1	CASSTFGVSTDTQYF	TGTGCCAGCAGTACCTTCGGGGTTAGCACAGATACGCAGTATTTT
TRBD2	TRBJ2-1	few	TRBV5-1	CASSWGLAGGIVYNEQFF	TGCGCCAGCAGCTGGGGACTAGCGGGGGGAATTGTTTACAATGAGCAGTTCTTC
NA	TRBJ2-7	few	TRBV5-1	CASSLNRATGEQYF	TGCGCCAGCAGCCTAAACAGAGCTACGGGGGAGCAGTACTTC
TRBD1	TRBJ2-7	NA	TRBV14	CASSQVDRVHEQYF	TGTGCCAGCAGCCAAGTAGACAGGGTGCACGAGCAGTACTTC
NA	TRBJ1-3	NA	TRBV6-1	CASSAIQSSGNTIYF	TGTGCCAGCAGTGCGATACAGAGCTCTGGAAACACCATATATTTT
NA	TRBJ2-2	few	TRBV12-3/TRBV12-4	CASREKTAGELFF	TGTGCCAGCAGAGAAAAGACGGCCGGGGAGCTGTTTTTT
NA	TRBJ1-2	NA	TRBV28	CASSSTGERHGYTF	TGTGCCAGCAGTTCGACAGGCGAAAGACACGGCTACACCTTC
NA	TRBJ2-2	many	TRBV2	CANSIPGRDTGELFF	TGTGCCAACTCAATACCGGGACGAGACACCGGGGAGCTGTTTTTT
NA	TRBJ2-3	many	TRBV2	CASSGPVSTDTQYF	TGTGCCAGCAGTGGGCCAGTAAGCACAGATACGCAGTATTTT
NA	TRBJ2-5	many	TRBV11-3	CASSLTKLASQETQYF	TGTGCCAGCAGCCTCACGAAGCTAGCGAGCCAAGAGACCCAGTACTTC
NA	TRBJ2-4	few	TRBV2	CASRSPSLNIQYF	TGTGCCAGCAGATCCCCCAGCCTAAACATTCAGTACTTC
NA	TRBJ1-1	NA	TRBV27	CAIMSRAGTEAFF	TGTGCCATCATGAGCAGGGCGGGAACTGAAGCTTTCTTT
NA	TRBJ1-3	NA	TRBV30	CAWSVLSGNTIYF	TGTGCCTGGAGTGTACTATCTGGAAACACCATATATTTT
TRBD1	TRBJ1-5	few	TRBV6-1	CASSAKQGDQPQHF	TGTGCCAGCAGTGCCAAACAGGGGGATCAGCCCCAGCATTTT
TRBD2	TRBJ2-1	NA	TRBV27	CASRYGGLAGFREQFF	TGTGCCAGCAGGTATGGGGGACTAGCGGGTTTCCGTGAGCAGTTCTTC
TRBD2	TRBJ2-3	many	TRBV3-1	CASSQETSGVSTDTQYF	TGTGCCAGCAGCCAAGAAACTAGCGGGGTGAGCACAGATACGCAGTATTTT
TRBD2	TRBJ2-3	many	TRBV5-1	CASSFLRGLAGRTDTQYF	TGCGCCAGCAGCTTTCTCCGCGGACTAGCGGGACGCACAGATACGCAGTATTTT
TRBD2	TRBJ2-1	many	TRBV5-1	CASGGGSGAGDEQFF	TGCGCCAGCGGCGGTGGTAGCGGGGCCGGGGATGAGCAGTTCTTC
TRBD2	TRBJ2-1	NA	TRBV5-4	CASSAGGPVGNEQFF	TGTGCCAGCAGCGCGGGGGGGCCGGTGGGTAATGAGCAGTTCTTC
NA	TRBJ1-2	many	TRBV30	CAWSVRQEGGYTF	TGTGCCTGGAGTGTCCGACAGGAGGGTGGCTACACCTTC
NA	TRBJ1-5	many	TRBV3-1	CASSQSTGRQPQHF	TGTGCCAGCAGCCAATCTACAGGGAGACAGCCCCAGCATTTT
NA	TRBJ1-1	many	TRBV3-1	CASSQELFSIRGPNTEAFF	TGTGCCAGCAGCCAAGAACTATTTTCTATCAGGGGACCTAACACTGAAGCTTTCTTT
NA	TRBJ1-4	many	TRBV6-1	CASSLDATGWGEKLFF	TGTGCCAGCAGTCTCGATGCGACAGGCTGGGGTGAAAAACTGTTTTTT
NA	TRBJ2-2	many	TRBV9	CASSVGATGELFF	TGTGCCAGCAGCGTAGGCGCCACCGGGGAGCTGTTTTTT
NA	TRBJ1-2	many	TRBV5-1	CASSLDGVWGYTF	TGCGCCAGCAGCTTGGACGGGGTCTGGGGCTACACCTTC
NA	TRBJ1-1	few	TRBV3-1	CASSQDNENTEAFF	TGTGCCAGCAGCCAAGATAACGAGAACACTGAAGCTTTCTTT
NA	TRBJ1-3	few	TRBV6-1	CASSEMGNTIYF	TGTGCCAGCAGTGAAATGGGAAACACCATATATTTT
TRBD2	TRBJ2-3	NA	TRBV12-3/TRBV12-4	CASSLAPRGAGDTQYF	TGTGCCAGCAGTTTAGCGCCGCGGGGGGCAGGGGATACGCAGTATTTT
NA	TRBJ1-3	few	TRBV7-2	CASSLVVGQGNTIYF	TGTGCCAGCAGCTTAGTCGTTGGACAGGGAAACACCATATATTTT
NA	TRBJ2-1	few	TRBV29-1	CSAWDTFLYNEQFF	TGCAGCGCTTGGGACACCTTCCTCTACAATGAGCAGTTCTTC
NA	TRBJ1-2	many	TRBV5-1	CASSPGATLDGYTF	TGCGCCAGCAGCCCGGGGGCGACGCTGGATGGCTACACCTTC
NA	TRBJ1-4	NA	TRBV5-6	CASSFRSNEKLFF	TGTGCCAGCAGCTTCAGATCTAATGAAAAACTGTTTTTT